Shown below are 16 T cell receptor beta chains from a single sample sequenced in a study of Graves' ophthalmopathy and Graves' hyperthyroidism. Scientists amplified the TCR beta CDR3 regions from RNA transcripts. RT-PCR with HTBI primers came first, then second-round multiplex PCR. TCRdb re-derived calls from the multiplex PCR reads in MiXCR, one entry per CDR3 protein. The table lists about 1.1 million distinct CDR3 sequences, roughly two fifths of them singletons, with over 8.5% in the top ten. The sample consisted of peripheral blood or thyroid tissue (not recorded which). Receptors were obtained from an adult man with Graves' hyperthyroidism.

Concerning this clonotype: The germline gene is not matched at one end of the junction; a read error may be the cause. V is TRBV19 and J is TRBJ2-6; 8 nucleotides line up with TRBD1. This CDR3 is built from 13 residues. In germline, CDR1 is LNHDA, CDR2 SQIVND (reference sequence). Written as DNA, the CDR3 is TGTGCCAGTACTCTCAGGGGGCGAGGCACTGAAGCTTTC. Translation gives CASTLRGRGTEAF.

CDR3 DNA: TGCAGCGTCCGAGGTCAGGAAGGCATTCAGTACTTC. Translating it yields CSVRGQEGIQYF. V gene TRBV29-1 combines with J gene TRBJ2-4; D ambiguous. The CDR3 covers 12 residues. Trimming removed 6 bases from V and 9 bases from J, with 15 bases in between. Germline V gives CDR1 SQVTM, CDR2 ANQGSEA.

The chain combines TRBV7-9 with TRBJ1-5, with 7 bases fitting TRBD1. Germline V CDR1 and CDR2: SEHNR, FQNEAQ (reference sequence). The trim removed 4 bases at V and 10 bases at J, leaving 13 bases unmatched. The CDR3 consists of 15 residues. The CDR3 spells CASSSHRTGPYPQHF. CDR3 sequence (DNA): TGTGCCAGCAGCTCCCACAGGACAGGCCCCTACCCCCAGCATTTT.

The chain links TRBV9 to TRBJ1-6; 8 bases align to TRBD1. CDR3 length: 17 residues. Germline CDR1 and CDR2: SGDLS and YYNGEE. Unmatched junction bases numbered 12, after V lost 3 bases and J lost 7 bases. CDR3 amino acids: CASSASPTGDGNSPLHF. CDR3 bases: TGTGCCAGCAGCGCATCGCCGACAGGGGATGGAAATTCACCCCTCCACTTT.

The V and J genes are TRBV28 and TRBJ2-7; D gene ambiguous. TRBJ1-2 explains the end of the DNA better; the J call may be wrong. The V gene's germline CDR1 is MDHEN and CDR2 SYDVKM. The CDR3 extends over 13 amino acids. DNA for the CDR3: TGTGCCAGCAACCTTAACCCATCTATCGACTACACCTTC. It codes for CASNLNPSIDYTF.

This clonotype has at least ten counts. The J gene is TRBJ1-1, the V gene TRBV19, with unresolved D. There are 13 residues in the CDR3. V was clipped by 3 bases and J by 4 bases, with 9 bases between them. Germline CDR1 is LNHDA and CDR2 is SQIVND (reference sequence). This CDR3 reads CASSIEGGTEAFF. The CDR3 DNA sequence: TGTGCCAGTAGTATCGAGGGAGGCACTGAAGCTTTCTTT.

This chain uses TRBV6-4 with TRBJ1-6, with D uncertain. The V gene's germline CDR1 is MRHNA and CDR2 SNTAGT. This CDR3 has 13 residues. V shed 5 bases and J shed 8 bases, with 10 bases lying between them. CDR3 region: CASSQGMYSPLHF. The CDR3, as DNA: TGTGCCAGCAGTCAAGGGATGTATTCACCCCTCCACTTT.

The genes are TRBV3-1 and TRBJ2-6; perhaps TRBD1 as D (5 bases). There are 18 residues in the CDR3. V was clipped by 1 base and J by 0 bases, with 13 bases between them. Germline lookup yields CDR1 LGHDT and CDR2 YNNKEL (reference sequence). This CDR3 is CASSQAGLGASGANVLTF. Here the CDR3 DNA reads TGTGCCAGCAGCCAAGCTGGCCTTGGGGCCTCTGGGGCCAACGTCCTGACTTTC.

The rearrangement links TRBV10-3 to TRBJ1-2; 8 nucleotides line up with TRBD1. The CDR3 has 12 amino acids. Germline V gene lookup returns CDR1 ENHRY and CDR2 SYGVKD. The trim removed 5 bases at V and 8 bases at J, leaving 4 bases unmatched. The CDR3 here is CAISPTGDGYTF. As DNA, the CDR3 is TGTGCCATCAGTCCGACAGGGGACGGCTACACCTTC.

This sequence joins TRBV24-1 and TRBJ2-7; TRBD2 aligns across 7 bases. The CDR3 length is 15 residues. Per germline, CDR1 KGHDR and CDR2 SFDVKD. J gave up 3 bases and V 1 base, and 5 bases lay outside the gene matches. The CDR3 protein is CATSDFRRGVYEQYF. CDR3 bases: TGTGCCACCAGTGATTTTCGCCGGGGGGTCTACGAGCAGTACTTC.

As concerns this clonotype: A much larger clone differs from this one at a single base, so this may be a read error. This chain uses TRBV6-5 with TRBJ2-5; perhaps TRBD1 as D (6 bases). The CDR3 runs to 12 residues. Per the germline V gene, CDR1 is MNHEY and CDR2 is SVGAGI. Trimming stripped 7 bases from V and 4 bases from J, with 10 bases between. The CDR3 nucleotides are TGTGCCAGCAACATAGGGGGAGAGACCCAGTACTTC. Its translation: CASNIGGETQYF.

This clonotype was seen ten or more times. The rearrangement joins TRBV6-2 or TRBV6-3 to TRBJ1-1, with 7 bases matching TRBD1. The germline V gene encodes CDR1 MNHEY and CDR2 SVGEGT. The CDR3 extends over 12 amino acids. V was pared by 6 bases and J by 11 bases, with 9 bases of the junction left unmatched. CDR3 region: CASSRQTGLAFF. The DNA for the CDR3 is TGTGCCAGCAGCCGCCAGACAGGGCTCGCTTTCTTT.

A few counts support this clonotype. The rearrangement uses TRBV29-1 and TRBJ2-2; D gene uncertain. V was pared by 6 bases and J by 2 bases, with 7 bases between. The CDR3 is 12 amino acids. Looked up from germline, CDR1 is SQVTM and CDR2 is ANQGSEA. CDR3: CSVVLNTGELFF. CDR3 nucleotide sequence: TGCAGCGTCGTCTTAAACACCGGGGAGCTGTTTTTT.

The chain is built from TRBV12-3 or TRBV12-4 and TRBJ1-2; D perhaps matches TRBD1 (6 bases). V was pared by 5 bases and J by 12 bases, with 19 bases between. The CDR3 totals 13 residues. The CDR3 loop reads CASSAQTGSGNTF. The CDR3 DNA is TGTGCCAGCAGTGCCCAAACAGGGTCTGGAAACACCTTC.

V is TRBV11-2 and J is TRBJ2-7, with D unresolved. Germline CDR1 SGHAT, CDR2 FQNNGV. The CDR3 consists of 13 residues. The V end lost 3 bases, the J end lost 3 bases, and 9 bases lay between the germline ends. CDR3 DNA: TGTGCCAGCAGCTTGGTCAGGTACTACGAGCAGTACTTC. This translates into CASSLVRYYEQYF.

This clonotype was detected a few times. The CDR3 coding sequence is TGTGCCAGCAGAACTGGACAGGGGAGAACCGGGGAGCTGTTTTTT. As protein: CASRTGQGRTGELFF. The rearrangement uses TRBV7-8 and TRBJ2-2, with 9 positions matching TRBD1. The J segment lost 5 bases and the V segment lost 6 bases, leaving 7 bases of the junction unmatched. This CDR3 region has 15 residues. Per the germline V gene, CDR1 is SGHVS and CDR2 is FQNEAQ. The full variable domain, its missing parts supplied by reference TRBV7-8 and TRBJ2-2, is GAGVSQSPRYKVAKRGQDVALRCDPISGHVSLFWYQQALGQGPEFLTYFQNEAQLDKSGLPSDRFFAERPEGSVSTLKIQRTQQEDSAVYLCASRTGQGRTGELFFGEGSRLTVL.